Listed below are T cell receptor beta chains from one sample, sequenced in a study of blood T cell repertoires in COVID-19. This table comes from immunoSEQ multiplex PCR, and its TCRdb copy is limited to in-frame clones, with some not included. The sample lists 200,000 to 300,000 clones, around 87% occurring once. The sequencing input was peripheral blood. All receptors come from a woman aged 45-59 years with acute or convalescent COVID-19. The CDR3 runs from the conserved cysteine through the conserved F or W. D genes are given only for firm matches. Not all rows give a size; the values are once, few, many and, for expanded clones, a class.

J | size | D | V | CDR3 | DNA
TRBJ2-7 | NA | NA | TRBV9 | CASSVGAGGEQYF | TGTGCCAGCAGCGTAGGCGCCGGCGGCGAGCAGTACTTC
TRBJ1-5 | NA | NA | TRBV7-8 | CASSRTGAQPQHF | TGTGCCAGCAGCCGTACAGGCGCCCAGCCCCAGCATTTT
TRBJ2-6 | NA | NA | TRBV27 | CASSLTVSGANVLTF | TGTGCCAGCAGCCTTACAGTCTCTGGGGCCAACGTCCTGACTTTC
TRBJ2-5 | NA | NA | TRBV12-3/TRBV12-4 | CASSYQRRETQYF | TGTGCCAGCAGTTACCAGCGTCGTGAGACCCAGTACTTC
TRBJ2-7 | NA | TRBD2 | TRBV6-2/TRBV6-3 | CASSILAGGNEQYF | TGTGCCAGCAGTATACTAGCGGGAGGGAACGAGCAGTACTTC
TRBJ2-7 | NA | TRBD2 | TRBV27 | CASSSAGLAGGSSYEQYF | TGTGCCAGCAGTTCAGCCGGACTAGCGGGAGGTAGCTCCTACGAGCAGTACTTC
TRBJ2-7 | NA | NA | TRBV24-1 | CATSDQNGEPYEQYF | TGTGCCACCAGTGATCAAAACGGGGAGCCCTACGAGCAGTACTTC
TRBJ2-7 | NA | TRBD1 | TRBV4-2 | CASTSGQGAFYEQYF | TGTGCCAGCACCTCCGGACAGGGGGCCTTCTACGAGCAGTACTTC
TRBJ2-1 | NA | TRBD2 | TRBV10-3 | CAMAGGGNEQFF | TGTGCCATGGCGGGAGGAGGCAATGAGCAGTTCTTC
TRBJ2-3 | NA | TRBD2 | TRBV7-3 | CASSGAGGPLADTQYF | TGTGCCAGCAGCGGAGCGGGAGGGCCTTTGGCAGATACGCAGTATTTT
TRBJ1-5 | NA | NA | TRBV29-1 | CSVRQENQPQHF | TGCAGCGTTCGACAGGAGAATCAGCCCCAGCATTTT
TRBJ2-7 | NA | TRBD1 | TRBV2 | CASNHGQDGYEQYF | TGTGCCAGCAACCACGGACAGGACGGCTACGAGCAGTACTTC
TRBJ1-6 | NA | NA | TRBV19 | CASSIWGDSPLHF | TGTGCCAGTAGTATTTGGGGCGATTCACCCCTCCACTTT
TRBJ2-1 | NA | TRBD1 | TRBV4-2 | CASSQAIAQGVPYNEQFF | TGTGCCAGCAGCCAAGCGATTGCCCAGGGGGTCCCCTACAATGAGCAGTTCTTC
TRBJ1-4 | once | NA | TRBV15 | CATSRETGATNEKLFF | TGTGCCACCAGCAGAGAAACGGGTGCAACTAATGAAAAACTGTTTTTT
TRBJ1-2 | NA | NA | TRBV3-1/TRBV3-2 | CASSQELPRGYTF | TGTGCCAGCAGCCAAGAGCTACCCCGGGGCTACACCTTC
TRBJ2-7 | NA | NA | TRBV1 | CTSSLRDRRTYEQYF | TGCACCAGCAGCCTCCGGGACAGGCGGACCTACGAGCAGTACTTC
TRBJ2-7 | once | NA | TRBV7-6 | CASSRRPGTNYEQYF | TGTGCCAGCAGCCGCCGCCCCGGGACAAACTACGAGCAGTACTTC